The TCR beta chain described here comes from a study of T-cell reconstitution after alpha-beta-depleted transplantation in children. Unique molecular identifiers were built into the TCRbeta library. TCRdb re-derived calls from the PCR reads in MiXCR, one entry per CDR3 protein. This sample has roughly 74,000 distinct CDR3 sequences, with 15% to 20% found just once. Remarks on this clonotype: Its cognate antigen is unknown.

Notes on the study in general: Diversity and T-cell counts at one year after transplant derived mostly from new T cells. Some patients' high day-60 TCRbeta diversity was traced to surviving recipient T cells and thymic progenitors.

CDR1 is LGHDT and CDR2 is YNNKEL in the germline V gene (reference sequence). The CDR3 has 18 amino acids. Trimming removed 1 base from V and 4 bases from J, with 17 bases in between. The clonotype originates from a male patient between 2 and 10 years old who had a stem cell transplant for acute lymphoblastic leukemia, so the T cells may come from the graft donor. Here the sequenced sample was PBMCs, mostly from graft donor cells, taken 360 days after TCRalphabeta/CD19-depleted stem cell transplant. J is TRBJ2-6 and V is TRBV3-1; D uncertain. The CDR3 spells CASSQVWKPGAGANVLTF. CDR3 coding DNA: TGTGCCAGCAGCCAAGTATGGAAGCCGGGTGCAGGGGCCAACGTCCTGACTTTC.